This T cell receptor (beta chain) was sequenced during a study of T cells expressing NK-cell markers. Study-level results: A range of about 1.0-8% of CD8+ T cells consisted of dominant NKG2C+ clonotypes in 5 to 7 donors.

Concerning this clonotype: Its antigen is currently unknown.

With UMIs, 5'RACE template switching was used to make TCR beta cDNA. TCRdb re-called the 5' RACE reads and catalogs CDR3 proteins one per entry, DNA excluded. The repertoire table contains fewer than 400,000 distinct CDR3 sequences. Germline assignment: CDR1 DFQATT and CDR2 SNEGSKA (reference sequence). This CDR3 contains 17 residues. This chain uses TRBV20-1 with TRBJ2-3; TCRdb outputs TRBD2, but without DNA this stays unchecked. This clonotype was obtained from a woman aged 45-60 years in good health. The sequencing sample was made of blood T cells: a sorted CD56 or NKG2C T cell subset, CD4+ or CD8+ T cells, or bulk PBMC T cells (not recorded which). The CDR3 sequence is CSASDTASGPVRNTQYF.